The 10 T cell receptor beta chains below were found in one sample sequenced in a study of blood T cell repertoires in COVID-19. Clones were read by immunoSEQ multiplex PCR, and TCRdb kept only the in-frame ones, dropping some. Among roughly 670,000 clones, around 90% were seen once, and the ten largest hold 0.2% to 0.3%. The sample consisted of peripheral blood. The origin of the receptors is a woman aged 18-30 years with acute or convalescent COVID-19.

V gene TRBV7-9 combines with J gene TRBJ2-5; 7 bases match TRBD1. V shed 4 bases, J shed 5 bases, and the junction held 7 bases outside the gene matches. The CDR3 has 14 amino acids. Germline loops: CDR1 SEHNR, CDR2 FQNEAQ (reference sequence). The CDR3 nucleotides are TGTGCCAGCAGCTCGCCGGGACAGCGGGAGACCCAGTACTTC. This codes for CASSSPGQRETQYF. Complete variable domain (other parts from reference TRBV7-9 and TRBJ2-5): DTGVSQNPRHKITKRGQNVTFRCDPISEHNRLYWYRQTLGQGPEFLTYFQNEAQLEKSRLLSDRFSAERPKGSFSTLEIQRTEQGDSAMYLCASSSPGQRETQYFGPGTRLLVL.

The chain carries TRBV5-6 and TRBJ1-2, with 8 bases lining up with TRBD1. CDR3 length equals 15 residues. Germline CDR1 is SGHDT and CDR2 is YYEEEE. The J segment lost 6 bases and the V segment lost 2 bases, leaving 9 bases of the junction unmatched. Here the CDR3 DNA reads TGTGCCAGCAGCTTCTCGGGACAGGAATGGCATGGCTACACCTTC. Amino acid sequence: CASSFSGQEWHGYTF.

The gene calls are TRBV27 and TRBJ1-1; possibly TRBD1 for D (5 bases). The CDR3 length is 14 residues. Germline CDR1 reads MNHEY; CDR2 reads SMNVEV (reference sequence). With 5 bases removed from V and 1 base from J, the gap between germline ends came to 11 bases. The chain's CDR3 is CASSPTVQNTEAFF. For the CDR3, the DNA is TGTGCCAGCAGTCCGACAGTCCAGAACACTGAAGCTTTCTTT.

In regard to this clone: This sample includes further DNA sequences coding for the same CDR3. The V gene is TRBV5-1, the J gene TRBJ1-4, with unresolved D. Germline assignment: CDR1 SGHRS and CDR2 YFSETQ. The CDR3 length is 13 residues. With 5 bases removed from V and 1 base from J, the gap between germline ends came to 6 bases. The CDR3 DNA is TGCGCCAGCAGAGAGGGAACTAATGAAAAACTGTTTTTT. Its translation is CASREGTNEKLFF.

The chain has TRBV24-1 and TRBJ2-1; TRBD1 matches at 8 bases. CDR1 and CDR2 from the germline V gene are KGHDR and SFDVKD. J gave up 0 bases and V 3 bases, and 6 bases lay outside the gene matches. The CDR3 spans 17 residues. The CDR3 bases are TGTGCCACCAGTGATCCCCGACAGGGGAGCTCCTACAATGAGCAGTTCTTC. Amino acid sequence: CATSDPRQGSSYNEQFF.

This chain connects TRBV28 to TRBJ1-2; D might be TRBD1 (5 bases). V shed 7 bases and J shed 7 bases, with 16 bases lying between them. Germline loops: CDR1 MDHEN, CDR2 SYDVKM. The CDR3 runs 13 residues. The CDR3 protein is CASILRGGLGYTF. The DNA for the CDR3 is TGTGCCAGCATCCTACGCGGGGGTCTTGGCTACACCTTC.

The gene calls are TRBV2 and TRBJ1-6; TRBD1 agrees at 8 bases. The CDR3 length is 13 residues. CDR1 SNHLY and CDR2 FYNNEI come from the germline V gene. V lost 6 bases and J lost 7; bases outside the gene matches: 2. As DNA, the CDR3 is TGTGCCAGCAGGGACAGGGCCAATTCACCCCTCCACTTT. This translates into CASRDRANSPLHF.

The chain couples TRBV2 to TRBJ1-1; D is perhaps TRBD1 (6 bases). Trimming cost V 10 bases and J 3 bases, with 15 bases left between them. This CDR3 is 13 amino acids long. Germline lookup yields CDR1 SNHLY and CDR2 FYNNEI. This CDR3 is CATLETGYTEAFF. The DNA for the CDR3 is TGTGCCACCCTAGAAACAGGGTACACTGAAGCTTTCTTT.

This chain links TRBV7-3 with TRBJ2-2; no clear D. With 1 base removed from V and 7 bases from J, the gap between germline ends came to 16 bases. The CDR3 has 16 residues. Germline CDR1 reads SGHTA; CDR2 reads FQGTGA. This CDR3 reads CASSLRPIAAIGELFF. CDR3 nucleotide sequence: TGTGCCAGCAGCTTAAGGCCGATCGCGGCCATCGGGGAGCTGTTTTTT.

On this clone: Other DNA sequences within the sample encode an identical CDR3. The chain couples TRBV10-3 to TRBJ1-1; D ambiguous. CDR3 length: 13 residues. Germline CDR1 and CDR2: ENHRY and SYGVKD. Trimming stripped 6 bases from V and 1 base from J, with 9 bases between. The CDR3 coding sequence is TGTGCCATCAGGAGGGTGGGGAACACTGAAGCTTTCTTT. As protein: CAIRRVGNTEAFF.